What follows describes a single TCR beta chain. The data belong to a study of blood T cell repertoires in COVID-19. Study overall: The United States, Italy and Spain supplied acute and convalescent COVID-19 samples. The analysed material was cDNA or gDNA that came from T cells, B-cell-depleted T cells, or PBMCs.

Between the trimmed V and J ends, which lost 4 bases and 5 bases, there was a span of 20 bases. Per germline, CDR1 ENHRY and CDR2 SYGVKD. The CDR3 length is 16 residues. In the original workflow: Amplifying reference gene primers gave estimates of nucleated cell counts. Using immunoSEQ multiplex PCR, the repertoire was profiled, and TCRdb retains in-frame clones only, with some absent. Clonal size and the V and J genes are those of that table, whereas D and trimming came from the DNA. The sample carries about 340,000 clones, around nine tenths recorded once. Seattle enrolled patients during active infection and tracked them longitudinally.

The source of this sequence is a woman in her sixties or seventies with COVID-19, enrolled during active disease. The genes are TRBV10-3 and TRBJ1-1; the D gene is possibly TRBD1 (6 bases). Sequenced material: peripheral blood. This chain's CDR3 is CAISGRAEGGKTEAFF. CDR3 coding DNA: TGTGCCATCAGTGGGAGAGCTGAAGGGGGAAAAACTGAAGCTTTCTTT.